This T cell receptor (beta chain) was obtained from a study of spatial heterogeneity in lung cancer. Study observations and caveats: How many expanded intratumoral alpha and beta TCRs were present tracked the tumor mutation count, which was a count of nonsynonymous mutations.

This clonotype came up many times. Its antigen is undetermined. Each TCR cDNA molecule carried a unique molecular identifier. TCRdb ran MiXCR on the 5' RACE reads and lists one entry per CDR3 protein. The sample consists of 3,800 or so distinct CDR3 sequences, approximately 5% of them appearing once. Germline values: CDR1 SGHVS, CDR2 FNYEAQ. V was shortened by 6 bases and J by 0 bases, with 10 bases between the two germline ends. The CDR3 consists of 14 residues. As for time point: sample taken at primary tumor resection. The origin of this receptor is a female donor with early-stage non-small cell lung cancer. Specimen: lung tumor tissue, collected at surgery. The chain joins TRBV7-6 to TRBJ2-3; D is unclear. CDR3 region: CASSFNPSTDTQYF. The CDR3 DNA follows: TGTGCCAGCAGTTTTAACCCTAGCACAGATACGCAGTATTTT.